These 21 T cell receptor beta chains were all obtained from the same sample, sequenced in a study of OX40 agonist ivuxolimab in advanced cancers. Only in-frame clones appear in the TCRdb table, and some are missing; sequencing was by immunoSEQ multiplex PCR. This table holds 65,000 to 85,000 clones, 80% to 95% found once. The starting material was CD4+ or CD8+ T cells sorted from blood, obtained in a trial of the OX40 agonist ivuxolimab. These receptors came from an adult with an advanced solid tumor such as melanoma, head and neck, liver or kidney cancer.

The chain couples TRBV4-1 to TRBJ2-3; no clear D. Between the trimmed V and J ends, which lost 1 base and 0 bases, there was a span of 14 bases. The germline CDR1 and CDR2 sequences are MGHRA and YSYEKL. CDR3 length equals 17 residues. The DNA of the CDR3 is TGCGCCAGCAGCCAAGCACCGACTTTATCAAGCACAGATACGCAGTATTTT. Translating gives CASSQAPTLSSTDTQYF.

The genes are TRBV19 and TRBJ2-2; D gene unclear. Between the trimmed V and J ends, which lost 7 bases and 2 bases, there was a span of 14 bases. The V gene's germline CDR1 is LNHDA and CDR2 SQIVND (reference sequence). The length of the CDR3 is 15 residues. The CDR3, as DNA: TGTGCCAGTAAGGGCCAAATTTCAAACACCGGGGAGCTGTTTTTT. This gives the protein CASKGQISNTGELFF. Complete variable domain (other parts from reference TRBV19 and TRBJ2-2): DGGITQSPKYLFRKEGQNVTLSCEQNLNHDAMYWYRQDPGQGLRLIYYSQIVNDFQKGDIAEGYSVSREKKESFPLTVTSAQKNPTAFYLCASKGQISNTGELFFGEGSRLTVL.

V is TRBV7-2 and J is TRBJ2-2; 8 bases fit TRBD1. V trimming: 2 bases; J trimming: 5 bases; junction bases outside the gene matches: 10. This CDR3 region has 17 residues. The germline gives CDR1 SGHTA, CDR2 FQGNSA. CDR3 bases: TGTGCCAGCAGCTTATTTATGGGCAGGGGGCAGACCGGGGAGCTGTTTTTT. The encoded protein is CASSLFMGRGQTGELFF.

The chain joins TRBV2 to TRBJ1-4; D not resolved. V was clipped by 1 base and J by 7 bases, with 16 bases between them. The V gene's germline CDR1 is SNHLY and CDR2 FYNNEI. CDR3 length: 16 residues. DNA for the CDR3: TGTGCCAGCAGTGAAGGGTTAAGGCAGGCGGGTGAAAAACTGTTTTTT. It yields the protein CASSEGLRQAGEKLFF.

V and J are TRBV6-1 and TRBJ2-3; TRBD1 or TRBD2 may be the D gene (5 bases each). CDR3 size: 15 residues. The germline V and J ends were trimmed by 4 bases and 7 bases, with 18 bases remaining between them. Germline V gene sequence: CDR1 MNHNS, CDR2 SASEGT. The CDR3 DNA sequence: TGTGCCAGCAGTGGCCCCGGGGACCTTGGGAATACGCAGTATTTT. Translation gives CASSGPGDLGNTQYF.

The chain combines TRBV27 with TRBJ2-1, with D tentatively TRBD1 (6 bases). Trimming took off 7 bases at V and 6 bases at J, with 19 bases between the two ends. From germline, CDR1 is MNHEY and CDR2 SMNVEV (reference sequence). The CDR3 contains 15 residues. CDR3 protein: CASKERTGRGNEQFF. As DNA, the CDR3 is TGTGCCAGCAAGGAGAGAACAGGGCGAGGCAATGAGCAGTTCTTC.

The chain uses TRBV9 and TRBJ2-5; D remains unclear. Germline CDR1 is SGDLS and CDR2 is YYNGEE. V lost 0 bases, J lost 3 bases, and 12 bases lay in between. The CDR3 loop spans 15 amino acids. Here the CDR3 reads CASSVAVGWKETQYF. CDR3 coding DNA: TGTGCCAGCAGCGTAGCCGTAGGATGGAAAGAGACCCAGTACTTC.

This sequence joins TRBV25-1 and TRBJ1-5; 10 nucleotides align to TRBD1. The germline V gene has CDR1 MGHDK and CDR2 SYGVNS. The CDR3 extends over 15 amino acids. The V gene end was trimmed by 2 bases and the J gene end by 6 bases; junction bases not matched to a gene: 4. CDR3 amino acids: CASSEPGTGVQPQHF. The CDR3 nucleotides read TGTGCCAGCAGTGAACCCGGGACAGGGGTTCAGCCCCAGCATTTT.

The chain has TRBV6-5 and TRBJ1-2; D is possibly TRBD1 (5 bases). This CDR3 has 13 amino acids. V was cut by 2 bases and J by 5 bases, with 9 bases left in between. Looked up from germline, CDR1 is MNHEY and CDR2 is SVGAGI. The DNA of the CDR3 is TGTGCCAGCAGTTACGTGGGGCTTTATGGCTACACCTTC. It translates to CASSYVGLYGYTF.

With regard to this clone: The junction and the germline gene differ at one end; a read error may be behind it. The CDR3 DNA is TGTGCCAGCAACTTATCCCCCAAAGGGGGTGGCGGGAGCTCCTACAATGAGCAGTTCTTC. Translated: CASNLSPKGGGGSSYNEQFF. This chain connects TRBV7-3 to TRBJ2-1; possible D gene TRBD2, 7 bases. Germline V gene data show CDR1 as SGHTA and CDR2 as FQGTGA. This CDR3 region has 20 residues.

This clone appeared a single time. This chain connects TRBV7-3 to TRBJ2-3; D not resolved. The CDR3 totals 13 residues. Germline CDR1 is SGHTA and CDR2 is FQGTGA. The V and J ends lost 5 bases and 4 bases respectively, with 10 bases between them. CDR3 in amino acids: CASSGQPADTQYF. In DNA form, the CDR3 reads TGTGCCAGCAGCGGGCAGCCAGCAGATACGCAGTATTTT. Combining the CDR3 with reference TRBV7-3 and TRBJ2-3 gives the whole variable domain GAGVSQTPSNKVTEKGKYVELRCDPISGHTALYWYRQSLGQGPEFLIYFQGTGAADDSGLPNDRFFAVRPEGSVSTLKIQRTERGDSAVYLCASSGQPADTQYFGPGTRLTVL.

This rearrangement joins TRBV15 to TRBJ1-2; perhaps TRBD1 as D (5 bases). This CDR3 contains 13 residues. Trimming took off 5 bases at V and 3 bases at J, with 10 bases between the two ends. In germline, CDR1 is LNHNV, CDR2 YYDKDF (reference sequence). CDR3 in amino acids: CATSDGQDYGYTF. CDR3 DNA sequence: TGTGCCACCAGCGATGGACAAGACTATGGCTACACCTTC.

This chain connects TRBV7-8 to TRBJ1-5; D is undetermined. The CDR3 totals 13 residues. In germline, CDR1 is SGHVS, CDR2 FQNEAQ. Trimming took off 5 bases at V and 5 bases at J, with 10 bases between the two ends. DNA for the CDR3: TGTGCCAGCAGCCAAGGAACTTATCAGCCCCAGCATTTT. It translates to CASSQGTYQPQHF. Based on the CDR3 plus reference TRBV7-8 and TRBJ1-5, the full variable domain is GAGVSQSPRYKVAKRGQDVALRCDPISGHVSLFWYQQALGQGPEFLTYFQNEAQLDKSGLPSDRFFAERPEGSVSTLKIQRTQQEDSAVYLCASSQGTYQPQHFGDGTRLSIL.

A single count supports this clone. The J gene is TRBJ2-3, the V gene TRBV6-8, with 12 bases identical to TRBD2. After removal of 4 bases from V and 3 bases from J, the junction contained 11 bases not matched to a gene. This CDR3 spans 18 amino acids. The germline gives CDR1 MNHGY, CDR2 SAAAGT. This CDR3 reads CASSFRTELAGGTDTQYF. DNA for the CDR3: TGTGCCAGCAGTTTCCGTACAGAACTAGCGGGAGGAACAGATACGCAGTATTTT.

The chain links TRBV6-1 to TRBJ2-7, with 8 bases matching TRBD2. Germline lookup yields CDR1 MNHNS and CDR2 SASEGT. The CDR3 consists of 15 residues. With 0 bases clipped from V and 3 bases from J, the junction kept 4 bases outside the gene matches. The DNA for the CDR3 is TGTGCCAGCAGTGAAGCCGGACTAGCAAACTACGAGCAGTACTTC. Translated, it gives CASSEAGLANYEQYF.

The rearrangement uses TRBV5-1 and TRBJ1-3, with D perhaps TRBD1 (6 bases). The V gene lost 2 bases and the J gene lost 0 bases, with 12 bases spanning the gap. The CDR3 length is 16 residues. Germline V gene lookup returns CDR1 SGHRS and CDR2 YFSETQ. CDR3 loop: CASSLEGHASGNTIYF. The CDR3 DNA sequence: TGCGCCAGCAGCTTAGAGGGACACGCCTCTGGAAACACCATATATTTT.

Remarks on this clone: The sample carries other DNA sequences with the same CDR3. Written as DNA, the CDR3 is TGTGCCTGGAGTTCCCAGGGCCGTAACTATGGCTACACCTTC. Residues: CAWSSQGRNYGYTF. The chain recombines TRBV30 with TRBJ1-2; D is perhaps TRBD1 (5 bases). Trimming left V 2 bases short and J 1 base short, with 11 bases between. CDR1 is GTSNPN and CDR2 is SVGIG in the germline V gene (reference sequence). The CDR3 covers 14 residues.

This chain uses TRBV7-6 with TRBJ2-7, with TRBD1 matching 7 bases. CDR3 size: 15 residues. After removal of 5 bases from V and 0 bases from J, the junction contained 7 bases not matched to a gene. CDR1 and CDR2 (germline): SGHVS, FNYEAQ. The CDR3 loop is CASSPGTVISYEQYF. The CDR3 DNA is TGTGCCAGCAGCCCCGGGACAGTTATCTCCTACGAGCAGTACTTC.

This clone was found once. One end of the junction varies from germline; a read error may be responsible. The gene calls are TRBV6-1 and TRBJ1-4; the match to TRBD1 covers 8 bases. CDR1 is MNHNS, CDR2 SASEGT, per germline. The CDR3 is 15 residues long. This CDR3 reads CASREDRGANEKLFF. DNA for the CDR3: TGTGCCAGCAGAGAAGACAGGGGTGCTAATGAAAAACTGTTTTTT.

The gene calls are TRBV30 and TRBJ2-7, with 9 bases matching TRBD2. There are 15 residues in the CDR3. V lost 0 bases, J lost 3 bases, and 6 bases stayed unmatched. Germline assignment: CDR1 GTSNPN and CDR2 SVGIG (reference sequence). For the CDR3, the DNA is TGTGCCTGGAGTGTATGGCGGGAGGGCCGCTACGAGCAGTACTTC. It yields the protein CAWSVWREGRYEQYF.

V is TRBV7-9 and J is TRBJ1-1; D uncertain. The CDR3 runs 15 residues. Deletions cut 5 bases from V and 4 bases from J, with 17 bases between. Germline CDR1 reads SEHNR; CDR2 reads FQNEAQ (reference sequence). This chain's CDR3 is CASSPLGRVLTEAFF. CDR3 nucleotides: TGTGCCAGCAGCCCATTGGGCCGAGTACTCACTGAAGCTTTCTTT.